Shown below are 5 T cell receptor beta chains from a single sample sequenced in a study of T cell responses to AZD1222 COVID-19 vaccine. The table came from immunoSEQ multiplex PCR; TCRdb's copy has only in-frame clones and leaves some out. The table has 90,000 to 150,000 clones, roughly nine tenths seen once. The material sequenced was peripheral blood, taken on day 0 of AZD1222 vaccination. The receptors were gathered from an adult in good health.

This chain connects TRBV5-6 to TRBJ1-2; no reliable D call. Trimming removed 4 bases from V and 5 bases from J, with 9 bases in between. The length of the CDR3 is 12 residues. The germline V gene encodes CDR1 SGHDT and CDR2 YYEEEE. CDR3 nucleotides: TGTGCCAGCAGCCCGGGGTCATATGGCTACACCTTC. The encoded protein is CASSPGSYGYTF.

The V gene is TRBV9, the J gene TRBJ2-3, with D possibly TRBD2 on 7 matching bases. Germline CDR1 SGDLS, CDR2 YYNGEE. The CDR3 has 16 amino acids. Trimming pared 4 bases from V and 1 base from J, leaving 16 bases between. The CDR3 region has the DNA TGTGCCAGCAGCCCAGGGGACCGGGGGGGCACAGATACGCAGTATTTT. This encodes CASSPGDRGGTDTQYF.

The CDR3 sequence: CASRSQGGRAFF. In nucleotides, the CDR3 is TGTGCCAGTAGGAGCCAGGGGGGTAGAGCTTTCTTT. The chain is built from TRBV19 and TRBJ1-1, with 7 positions matching TRBD1. V shed 6 bases, J shed 10 bases, and the junction held 8 bases outside the gene matches. CDR3 size: 12 residues. Germline CDR1 and CDR2: LNHDA and SQIVND (reference sequence).

The chain couples TRBV11-2 to TRBJ1-2; D possibly corresponds to TRBD1 (6 bases). Germline-derived CDR1 and CDR2 are SGHAT and FQNNGV. V was shortened by 5 bases and J by 8 bases, with 18 bases between the two germline ends. This CDR3 spans 14 amino acids. This CDR3 is CASSLRQVLWGYTF. CDR3 coding DNA: TGTGCCAGCAGCCTCAGACAGGTTTTATGGGGCTACACCTTC.

V usage is TRBV3-1 (or the pseudogene TRBV3-2) and J usage is TRBJ1-3, with D possibly TRBD1 on 6 matching bases. V lost 2 bases and J lost 0, with 14 bases in between. The germline gives CDR1 LGHDT, CDR2 YNNKEL (reference sequence). The CDR3 is 17 amino acids. CDR3 amino acids: CASSQRFRTDSGNTIYF. The CDR3 region has the DNA TGTGCCAGCAGCCAAAGGTTCCGGACAGACTCTGGAAACACCATATATTTT.